A selection of T cell receptor beta chains follows, all from one sample in a study of CD8 T cells in Susac syndrome. TCRdb ran MiXCR on the immunoSEQ multiplex PCR reads and lists one entry per CDR3 protein. The sample carries about 200,000 distinct CDR3 sequences, 85% to 95% recorded once. Input material: CD4+ T cells from PBMCs. Every receptor here comes from a human donor in good health. Both conserved end residues are part of each CDR3. The D gene is left open where the match is weak. The size field is filled for only some rows; it gives once, few, many or a size class.

v_gene	j_gene	d_gene	abundance	CDR3aa	CDR3nt
TRBV3-1	TRBJ1-2	NA	NA	CASSPGSTRYGYTF	TGTGCCAGCAGCCCTGGGTCGACCCGCTATGGCTACACCTTC
TRBV19	TRBJ1-2	TRBD1	NA	CASSTTGTAYGYTF	TGTGCCAGTAGTACGACCGGGACAGCCTATGGCTACACCTTC
TRBV7-9	TRBJ2-1	TRBD2	NA	CASSLELAGYNEQFF	TGTGCCAGCAGCTTAGAGCTAGCGGGGTACAATGAGCAGTTCTTC
TRBV20-1	TRBJ1-5	NA	NA	CSASPGHNNQPQHF	TGCAGTGCTAGCCCGGGACATAACAATCAGCCCCAGCATTTT
TRBV29-1	TRBJ1-2	NA	NA	CSVLSLMRRGYTF	TGCAGCGTCCTTAGCCTGATGAGAAGAGGCTACACCTTC
TRBV2	TRBJ2-1	NA	NA	CASTRAGTGNEQFF	TGTGCCAGCACGAGGGCGGGGACGGGCAATGAGCAGTTCTTC
TRBV6-5	TRBJ2-7	NA	NA	CASTEDRNSYEQYF	TGTGCCAGCACCGAAGACAGGAACTCCTACGAGCAGTACTTC
TRBV5-1	TRBJ2-2	NA	NA	CASSLADNTGELFF	TGCGCCAGCAGCTTGGCCGACAACACCGGGGAGCTGTTTTTT
TRBV29-1	TRBJ1-5	NA	NA	CSVVSGSNQPQHF	TGCAGCGTTGTATCGGGAAGCAATCAGCCCCAGCATTTT
TRBV6-6	TRBJ2-3	TRBD1	NA	CASSSSGQGEGDTQYF	TGTGCCAGCAGCTCATCGGGACAGGGGGAAGGAGATACGCAGTATTTT
TRBV5-1	TRBJ1-2	NA	NA	CASSLGEDGYTF	TGCGCCAGCAGCTTAGGAGAAGATGGCTACACCTTC
TRBV5-1	TRBJ2-1	TRBD2	once	CATGEEAGSYNEQFF	TGCGCCACGGGGGAGGAAGCGGGATCTTACAATGAGCAGTTCTTC
TRBV15	TRBJ1-6	TRBD1	NA	CATSRDRGAESPLHF	TGTGCCACCAGCAGGGACAGGGGCGCGGAATCACCCCTCCACTTT
TRBV6-5	TRBJ1-4	NA	once	CASSYPGAGEKLFF	TGTGCCAGCAGTTACCCCGGGGCGGGTGAAAAACTGTTTTTT
TRBV12-3/TRBV12-4	TRBJ2-3	NA	NA	CASSPAGSSADTQYF	TGTGCCAGCAGTCCGGCCGGGTCTAGCGCAGATACGCAGTATTTT
TRBV15	TRBJ2-1	TRBD2	NA	CATSRPGLVNEQFF	TGTGCCACCAGCAGACCGGGACTAGTGAATGAGCAGTTCTTC
TRBV12-3/TRBV12-4	TRBJ1-5	NA	NA	CASSLRGPQHF	TGTGCCAGCAGTTTAAGGGGGCCCCAGCATTTT
TRBV3-1	TRBJ1-2	TRBD1	NA	CASSDDRAHGYTF	TGTGCCAGCAGCGATGACAGGGCGCATGGCTACACCTTC
TRBV28	TRBJ1-2	NA	NA	CASSLGPWTEYGYTF	TGTGCCAGCAGTTTGGGACCATGGACAGAATATGGCTACACCTTC
TRBV29-1	TRBJ2-1	NA	NA	CSVTLTLGNEQFF	TGCAGCGTTACCCTGACGCTGGGCAATGAGCAGTTCTTC
TRBV27	TRBJ2-2	NA	NA	CASSLSRSRASPGELFF	TGTGCCAGCAGTTTATCGAGGTCCAGGGCATCCCCCGGGGAGCTGTTTTTT
TRBV18	TRBJ2-6	NA	NA	CASSPRSQGPIGANVLTF	TGTGCCAGCTCACCAAGATCACAGGGACCTATCGGGGCCAACGTCCTGACTTTC
TRBV6-2/TRBV6-3	TRBJ2-6	NA	NA	CASRDERGSGANVLTF	TGTGCCAGCAGGGACGAAAGGGGCTCTGGGGCCAACGTCCTGACTTTC
TRBV4-1	TRBJ2-6	NA	NA	CASSHGGRSGANVLTF	TGCGCCAGCAGCCACGGCGGCCGCTCTGGGGCCAACGTCCTGACTTTC
TRBV9	TRBJ2-3	TRBD2	NA	CASSVGGLRSTDTQYF	TGTGCCAGCAGCGTAGGGGGACTACGTAGCACAGATACGCAGTATTTT
TRBV5-1	TRBJ2-3	NA	NA	CASSPDADGTDTQYF	TGCGCCAGCAGTCCGGATGCGGATGGGACAGATACGCAGTATTTT
TRBV6-2/TRBV6-3	TRBJ2-5	TRBD1	NA	CASSLRIGAGGEETQYF	TGTGCCAGCAGTTTGAGGATCGGTGCAGGGGGAGAGGAGACCCAGTACTTC
TRBV2	TRBJ2-2	NA	NA	CASRGQVNTGELFF	TGTGCCAGCAGAGGGCAGGTTAACACCGGGGAGCTGTTTTTT
TRBV7-9	TRBJ1-5	NA	once	CASSWISSNQPQHF	TGTGCCAGCAGCTGGATCAGCTCCAATCAGCCCCAGCATTTT
TRBV9	TRBJ1-6	NA	NA	CASSVEDGDSPLHF	TGTGCCAGCAGCGTAGAGGACGGAGATTCACCCCTCCACTTT
TRBV29-1	TRBJ2-6	NA	NA	CSASEGGANVLTF	TGCAGCGCATCTGAGGGTGGGGCCAACGTCCTGACTTTC
TRBV20-1	TRBJ1-2	TRBD1	NA	CSAIGTAGDGYTF	TGCAGTGCAATCGGGACAGCAGGGGACGGCTACACCTTC
TRBV6-4	TRBJ1-2	NA	NA	CASTAMGGSGGYTF	TGTGCCAGCACCGCTATGGGGGGTTCTGGCGGCTACACCTTC
TRBV29-1	TRBJ2-1	TRBD1	NA	CSVVGQGALDEQFF	TGCAGCGTTGTAGGACAGGGGGCTCTCGATGAGCAGTTCTTC
TRBV3-1	TRBJ2-1	NA	NA	CASSRLQETFTYNEQFF	TGTGCCAGCAGCCGACTGCAGGAGACTTTCACCTACAATGAGCAGTTCTTC
TRBV30	TRBJ1-5	NA	NA	CAWSSQGNQPQHF	TGTGCCTGGAGTTCACAGGGTAATCAGCCCCAGCATTTT
TRBV9	TRBJ1-2	NA	NA	CASSVDSHYGYTF	TGTGCCAGCAGCGTGGACAGCCACTATGGCTACACCTTC
TRBV6-5	TRBJ2-7	NA	NA	CASSITGPTYEQYF	TGTGCCAGCAGCATTACGGGACCTACCTACGAGCAGTACTTC
TRBV6-5	TRBJ1-2	NA	NA	CASKGYGYTF	TGTGCCAGCAAGGGCTATGGCTACACCTTC
TRBV4-2	TRBJ2-1	NA	NA	CASSQDEDGTRDNEQFF	TGTGCCAGCAGCCAAGACGAGGACGGGACTCGGGACAATGAGCAGTTCTTC
TRBV20-1	TRBJ2-5	TRBD2	NA	CSAWGGQETQYF	TGCAGTGCTTGGGGGGGTCAAGAGACCCAGTACTTC
TRBV19	TRBJ2-3	TRBD1	once	CASSSRQGVDTQYF	TGTGCCAGTAGTAGCCGGCAGGGGGTCGATACGCAGTATTTT